The next 13 T cell receptor beta chains were all read from a single sample in a study of blood T cell repertoires in COVID-19. Using immunoSEQ multiplex PCR, the repertoire was profiled, and TCRdb retains in-frame clones only, with some absent. Counted here are roughly 250,000 clones, roughly nine tenths occurring once; the ten biggest clones make up 2% to 3%. Source material: PBMCs or T cells enriched from blood (not recorded which). These receptors were taken from a woman in her late teens or twenties who had recovered from COVID-19.

The chain recombines TRBV27 with TRBJ1-2; D perhaps matches TRBD1 (6 bases). In germline, CDR1 is MNHEY, CDR2 SMNVEV (reference sequence). Trimming removed 3 bases at V and 3 bases at J, with 11 bases between. This CDR3 is built from 14 residues. DNA for the CDR3: TGTGCCAGCAGTTTCGCCAGGGGTGACTATGGCTACACCTTC. Protein sequence: CASSFARGDYGYTF.

As concerns this clone: Other nucleotide sequences in the sample specify the same CDR3. The V call is TRBV6-5, the J call TRBJ1-2; 7 positions match TRBD1. CDR1 is MNHEY, CDR2 SVGAGI, per germline. The CDR3 loop spans 13 amino acids. The V gene end was trimmed by 4 bases and the J gene end by 3 bases; junction bases not matched to a gene: 2. In DNA, the CDR3 is TGTGCCAGCAGTTCCGACAGGGACTATGGCTACACCTTC. Residues: CASSSDRDYGYTF.

The table lists this clone with a few counts. This rearrangement joins TRBV7-9 to TRBJ2-7, with D maybe TRBD1 (6 bases). Trimming left V 0 bases short and J 3 bases short, with 15 bases between. Germline CDR1 and CDR2: SEHNR and FQNEAQ (reference sequence). This CDR3 spans 16 amino acids. In nucleotides, the CDR3 is TGTGCCAGCAGCTTAGCGCGGCAGGGGCTTAACTACGAGCAGTACTTC. This encodes CASSLARQGLNYEQYF.

This clone has a handful of counts. Other DNA variants within this sample encode the same CDR3. The genes are TRBV9 and TRBJ1-2; D is ambiguous. CDR3 length: 15 amino acids. The V gene lost 0 bases and the J gene lost 2 bases, with 11 bases spanning the gap. Germline CDR1 and CDR2: SGDLS and YYNGEE. The CDR3 DNA reads TGTGCCAGCAGCGTAGTTCCAGGATTGAACTATGGCTACACCTTC. Its translation: CASSVVPGLNYGYTF.

This chain uses TRBV7-9 with TRBJ2-5, with D maybe TRBD1 (6 bases). CDR3 length equals 15 residues. V lost 0 bases, J lost 5 bases, and 13 bases lay in between. The germline gives CDR1 SEHNR, CDR2 FQNEAQ (reference sequence). CDR3 DNA: TGTGCCAGCAGCTTAGCCCCCAGGGGTCAGGAGACCCAGTACTTC. Its protein product is CASSLAPRGQETQYF.

This clone was found once. The chain uses TRBV18 and TRBJ2-5; 10 bases are shared with TRBD2. CDR3 size: 16 residues. Germline loops: CDR1 KGHSH, CDR2 LQKENI. V was pared by 2 bases and J by 4 bases, with 7 bases of the junction left unmatched. The CDR3 loop is CASSPSSGGARETQYF. CDR3 bases: TGTGCCAGCTCACCATCGAGCGGGGGGGCCCGAGAGACCCAGTACTTC. The whole variable domain, filled in from reference TRBV18 and TRBJ2-5, reads NAGVMQNPRHLVRRRGQEARLRCSPMKGHSHVYWYRQLPEEGLKFMVYLQKENIIDESGMPKERFSAEFPKEGPSILRIQQVVRGDSAAYFCASSPSSGGARETQYFGPGTRLLVL.

The chain joins TRBV3-1 (or the pseudogene TRBV3-2) to TRBJ1-2; D gene unclear. The germline V and J ends were trimmed by 3 bases and 8 bases, with 19 bases remaining between them. The CDR3 has 15 residues. Germline V CDR1 and CDR2: LGHDT, YNNKEL (reference sequence). The CDR3 DNA reads TGTGCCAGCAGCCACCCAAGCGGCCCCATAGGGGGCTACACCTTC. This sequence encodes CASSHPSGPIGGYTF.

The chain combines TRBV5-1 with TRBJ2-3; D is possibly TRBD1 (6 bases). V shed 6 bases and J shed 5 bases, with 22 bases lying between them. Germline V gene lookup returns CDR1 SGHRS and CDR2 YFSETQ. This CDR3 region has 16 residues. The CDR3 sequence is CASNDPTQGQGDTQYF. DNA for the CDR3: TGCGCCAGCAACGACCCGACACAGGGCCAGGGAGATACGCAGTATTTT.

This chain connects TRBV19 to TRBJ1-1, with 7 bases lining up with TRBD1. The germline gives CDR1 LNHDA, CDR2 SQIVND (reference sequence). This CDR3 has 14 amino acids. J lost 4 bases, V lost 6 bases, and 8 bases had no gene match. DNA of the CDR3: TGTGCCAGTAGAACCGGGACAGAGGGCACTGAAGCTTTCTTT. Protein: CASRTGTEGTEAFF. The whole variable domain, filled in from reference TRBV19 and TRBJ1-1, reads DGGITQSPKYLFRKEGQNVTLSCEQNLNHDAMYWYRQDPGQGLRLIYYSQIVNDFQKGDIAEGYSVSREKKESFPLTVTSAQKNPTAFYLCASRTGTEGTEAFFGQGTRLTVV.

This chain uses TRBV14 with TRBJ1-2; 7 bases are a match to TRBD1. Per the germline V gene, CDR1 is SGHDN and CDR2 is FVKESK. CDR3 length: 15 residues. Trimming took 0 bases from V and 4 from J; bases not matched to a gene: 5. CDR3 region: CASSQDAGGSYGYTF. The CDR3 bases are TGTGCCAGCAGCCAAGATGCAGGGGGATCCTATGGCTACACCTTC.

This clone occurred a few times. Written as DNA, the CDR3 is TGTGCCAGCAGCTTGTATGGGGCTCGCTACACCTTC. Protein product: CASSLYGARYTF. The rearrangement uses TRBV5-5 and TRBJ1-2, with a weak D call TRBD1 (5 bases). Germline V gives CDR1 SGHKS, CDR2 YYEKEE (reference sequence). The CDR3 has 12 amino acids. The V end lost 1 base, the J end lost 9 bases, and 10 bases lay between the germline ends.

The rearrangement joins TRBV2 to TRBJ2-2; D not certain. V lost 10 bases, J lost 1 base, and 4 bases lay in between. Germline V gene lookup returns CDR1 SNHLY and CDR2 FYNNEI. The CDR3 length is 11 residues. CDR3 coding DNA: TGTGCCACCCAGAACACCGGGGAGCTGTTTTTT. It yields the protein CATQNTGELFF.

V usage is TRBV6-6 and J usage is TRBJ1-2; D may be TRBD1 (5 bases). The V end was cut by 5 bases, the J end by 7 bases, with 23 bases between. The CDR3 length is 16 residues. Per germline, CDR1 MNHNY and CDR2 SVGAGI (reference sequence). The CDR3 reads CASSPDRSPISGGYTF. CDR3 in DNA: TGTGCCAGCAGTCCCGACAGAAGTCCGATTTCGGGTGGCTACACCTTC.